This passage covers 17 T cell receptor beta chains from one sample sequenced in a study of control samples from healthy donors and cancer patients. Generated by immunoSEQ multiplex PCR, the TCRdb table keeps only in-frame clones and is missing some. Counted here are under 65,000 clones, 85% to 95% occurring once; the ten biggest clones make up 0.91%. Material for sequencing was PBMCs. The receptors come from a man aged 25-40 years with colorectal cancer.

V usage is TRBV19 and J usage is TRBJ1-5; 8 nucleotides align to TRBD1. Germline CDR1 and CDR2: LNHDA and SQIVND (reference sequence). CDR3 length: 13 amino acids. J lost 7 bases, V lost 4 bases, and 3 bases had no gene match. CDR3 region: CASSSGQGQPQHF. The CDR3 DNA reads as TGTGCCAGTAGTAGCGGACAGGGCCAGCCCCAGCATTTT. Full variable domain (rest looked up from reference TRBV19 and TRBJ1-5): DGGITQSPKYLFRKEGQNVTLSCEQNLNHDAMYWYRQDPGQGLRLIYYSQIVNDFQKGDIAEGYSVSREKKESFPLTVTSAQKNPTAFYLCASSSGQGQPQHFGDGTRLSIL.

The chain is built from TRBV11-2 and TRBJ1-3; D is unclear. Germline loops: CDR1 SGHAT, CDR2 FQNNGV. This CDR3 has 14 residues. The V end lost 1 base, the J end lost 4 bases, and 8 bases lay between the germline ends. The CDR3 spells CASSLGGSGNTIYF. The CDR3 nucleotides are TGTGCCAGCAGCTTAGGGGGAAGCGGAAACACCATATATTTT.

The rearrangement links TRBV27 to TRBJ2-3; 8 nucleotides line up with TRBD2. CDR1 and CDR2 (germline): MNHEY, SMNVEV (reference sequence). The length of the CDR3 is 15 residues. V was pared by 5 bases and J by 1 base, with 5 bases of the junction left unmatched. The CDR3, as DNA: TGTGCCAGCAGTCTCGGGGGGGCCCGCACAGATACGCAGTATTTT. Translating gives CASSLGGARTDTQYF.

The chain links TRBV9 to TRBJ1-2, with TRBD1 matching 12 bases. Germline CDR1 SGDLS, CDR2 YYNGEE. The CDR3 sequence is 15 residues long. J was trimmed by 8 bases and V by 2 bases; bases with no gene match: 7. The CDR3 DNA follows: TGTGCCAGCAGCGTGGGACAGGGGGCGCTGGGGGGCTACACCTTC. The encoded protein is CASSVGQGALGGYTF.

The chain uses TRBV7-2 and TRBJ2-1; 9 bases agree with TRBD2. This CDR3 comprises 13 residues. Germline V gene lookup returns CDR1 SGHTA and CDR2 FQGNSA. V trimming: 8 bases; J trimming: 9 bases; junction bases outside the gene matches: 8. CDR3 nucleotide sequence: TGTGCCAGCTCGGCGGGGGGGCCTTCTGAGCAGTTCTTC. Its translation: CASSAGGPSEQFF.

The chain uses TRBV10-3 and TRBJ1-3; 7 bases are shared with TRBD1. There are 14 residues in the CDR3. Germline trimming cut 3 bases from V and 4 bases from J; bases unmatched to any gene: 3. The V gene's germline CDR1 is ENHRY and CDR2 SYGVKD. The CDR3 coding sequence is TGTGCCATCAGTGATTACAGGGGAGGAAACACCATATATTTT. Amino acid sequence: CAISDYRGGNTIYF.

The CDR3 is CASSFGDRDYEQYF. As DNA, the CDR3 is TGTGCCAGCAGTTTTGGGGACAGAGACTACGAGCAGTACTTC. This chain uses TRBV6-2 or TRBV6-3 with TRBJ2-7; TRBD1 matches 7 bases. This CDR3 has 14 amino acids. Trimming took 4 bases from V and 3 from J; bases not matched to a gene: 6. Per germline, CDR1 MNHEY and CDR2 SVGEGT.

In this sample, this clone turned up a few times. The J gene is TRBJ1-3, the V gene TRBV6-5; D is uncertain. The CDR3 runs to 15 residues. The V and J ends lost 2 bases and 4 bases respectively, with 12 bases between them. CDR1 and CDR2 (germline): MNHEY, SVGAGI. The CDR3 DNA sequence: TGTGCCAGCAGTTACAAGGGAATCGGAGGAAACACCATATATTTT. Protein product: CASSYKGIGGNTIYF.

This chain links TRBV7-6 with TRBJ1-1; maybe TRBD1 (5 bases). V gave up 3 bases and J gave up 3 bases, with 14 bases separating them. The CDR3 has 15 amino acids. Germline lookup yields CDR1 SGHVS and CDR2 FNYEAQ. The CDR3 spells CASSFTGTRDTEAFF. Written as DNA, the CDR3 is TGTGCCAGCAGCTTCACCGGGACGCGAGACACTGAAGCTTTCTTT.

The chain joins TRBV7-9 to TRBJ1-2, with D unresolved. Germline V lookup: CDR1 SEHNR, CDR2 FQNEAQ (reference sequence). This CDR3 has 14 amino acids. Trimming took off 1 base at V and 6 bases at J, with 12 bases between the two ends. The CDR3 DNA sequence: TGTGCCAGCAGCTTAGAGCTAGGGAGGAATGGCTACACCTTC. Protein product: CASSLELGRNGYTF.

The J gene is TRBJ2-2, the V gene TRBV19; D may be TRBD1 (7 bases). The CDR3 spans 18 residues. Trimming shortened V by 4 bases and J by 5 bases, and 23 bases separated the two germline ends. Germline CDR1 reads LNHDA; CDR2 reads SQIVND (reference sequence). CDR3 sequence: CASSTPLGQGGKTGELFF. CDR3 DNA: TGTGCCAGTAGTACCCCCCTAGGGCAGGGGGGAAAAACCGGGGAGCTGTTTTTT.

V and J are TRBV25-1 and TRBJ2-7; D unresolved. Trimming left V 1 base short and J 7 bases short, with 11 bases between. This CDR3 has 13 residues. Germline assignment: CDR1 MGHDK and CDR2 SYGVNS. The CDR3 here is CASSEWDRREQYF. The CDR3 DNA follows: TGTGCCAGCAGTGAATGGGATAGGCGAGAGCAGTACTTC.

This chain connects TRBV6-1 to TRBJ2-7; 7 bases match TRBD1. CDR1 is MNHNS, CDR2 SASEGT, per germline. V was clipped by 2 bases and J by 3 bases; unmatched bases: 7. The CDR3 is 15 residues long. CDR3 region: CASSEYRGSLYEQYF. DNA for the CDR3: TGTGCCAGCAGTGAATACAGGGGATCGCTCTACGAGCAGTACTTC.

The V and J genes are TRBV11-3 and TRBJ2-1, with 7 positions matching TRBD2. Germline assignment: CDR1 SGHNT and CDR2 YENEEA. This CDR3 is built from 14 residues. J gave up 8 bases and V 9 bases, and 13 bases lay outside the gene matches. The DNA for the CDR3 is TGTGCCAGTGGTTCAGGGAGGGCCGCAGATGAGCAGTTCTTC. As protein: CASGSGRAADEQFF.

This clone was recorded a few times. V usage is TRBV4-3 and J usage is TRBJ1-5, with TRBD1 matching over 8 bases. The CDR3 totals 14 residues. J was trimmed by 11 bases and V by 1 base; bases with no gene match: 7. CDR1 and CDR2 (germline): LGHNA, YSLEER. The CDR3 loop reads CASSQARGLGSQHF. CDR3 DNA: TGCGCCAGCAGCCAAGCCAGGGGGCTAGGGTCCCAGCATTTT.

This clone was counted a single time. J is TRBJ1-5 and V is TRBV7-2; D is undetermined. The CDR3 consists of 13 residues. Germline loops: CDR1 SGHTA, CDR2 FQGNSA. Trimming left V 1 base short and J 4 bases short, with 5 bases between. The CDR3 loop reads CASSLVWNQPQHF. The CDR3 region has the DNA TGTGCCAGCAGCTTAGTATGGAATCAGCCCCAGCATTTT.

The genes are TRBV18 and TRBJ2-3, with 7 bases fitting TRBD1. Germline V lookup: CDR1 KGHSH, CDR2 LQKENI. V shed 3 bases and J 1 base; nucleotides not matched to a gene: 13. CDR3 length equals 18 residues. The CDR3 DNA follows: TGTGCCAGCTCACCTTACCAATTTCGAACAGGGGGCACAGATACGCAGTATTTT. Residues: CASSPYQFRTGGTDTQYF.